A single sample is the source of the 31 T cell receptor beta chains below, sequenced in a study of blood T cell repertoires in COVID-19. Repertoires were generated with immunoSEQ multiplex PCR, while TCRdb's copy carries only in-frame clones and drops some. The data contain roughly 250,000 clones, 75% to 90% of them seen just once; the ten biggest clones take up around 7.8%. Sample: peripheral blood. The source is a man in his 60s who had recovered from COVID-19.

V and J are TRBV11-2 and TRBJ2-1, with 8 nucleotides matching TRBD1. Per the germline V gene, CDR1 is SGHAT and CDR2 is FQNNGV. This CDR3 is built from 13 residues. V lost 9 bases and J lost 6; bases outside the gene matches: 7. CDR3 DNA sequence: TGTGCCAGTAGGACAGGGTTGGGCAATGAGCAGTTCTTC. Amino acid sequence: CASRTGLGNEQFF.

The chain joins TRBV7-2 to TRBJ2-5, with D possibly matching TRBD2 (5 bases). Germline CDR1 SGHTA, CDR2 FQGNSA. V was pared by 7 bases and J by 2 bases, with 14 bases between. There are 14 residues in the CDR3. CDR3 loop: CASNLGIPQETQYF. DNA of the CDR3: TGTGCCAGCAACCTCGGGATTCCGCAAGAGACCCAGTACTTC.

To note about this clone: Other DNA sequences within the sample encode an identical CDR3. The chain carries TRBV30 and TRBJ1-2, with 9 bases matching TRBD1. The CDR3 extends over 13 amino acids. V trimming: 2 bases; J trimming: 3 bases; junction bases outside the gene matches: 1. Per the germline V gene, CDR1 is GTSNPN and CDR2 is SVGIG (reference sequence). CDR3 residues: CAWSWTGDYGYTF. CDR3 nucleotides: TGTGCCTGGAGTTGGACAGGGGACTATGGCTACACCTTC.

The chain uses TRBV6-5 and TRBJ1-1; weak D call: TRBD1 (6 bases). The CDR3 contains 11 residues. Trimming removed 7 bases at V and 7 bases at J, with 10 bases between. Germline CDR1 is MNHEY and CDR2 is SVGAGI. The CDR3 region is CASKRGSEAFF. The DNA for the CDR3 is TGTGCCAGCAAGAGGGGGAGTGAAGCTTTCTTT.

This sequence joins TRBV5-5 and TRBJ2-3; a possible D gene is TRBD2 (5 bases). The CDR3 covers 12 residues. Trimming cost V 7 bases and J 3 bases, with 9 bases left between them. The germline CDR1 and CDR2 sequences are SGHKS and YYEKEE (reference sequence). This chain's CDR3 is CASGRGTDTQYF. The CDR3 region has the DNA TGTGCCAGCGGTCGGGGTACAGATACGCAGTATTTT.

This clone was detected only a few times. The sample has other DNA sequences that encode this CDR3 too. The chain carries TRBV5-1 and TRBJ2-2; 9 nucleotides align to TRBD1. The trim removed 6 bases at V and 1 base at J, leaving 1 base unmatched. This CDR3 has 14 amino acids. Looked up from germline, CDR1 is SGHRS and CDR2 is YFSETQ. The CDR3 reads CASTGQGNTGELFF. In DNA, the CDR3 is TGCGCCAGCACGGGACAGGGGAACACCGGGGAGCTGTTTTTT. Supplemented by reference TRBV5-1 and TRBJ2-2, the full variable domain reads KAGVTQTPRYLIKTRGQQVTLSCSPISGHRSVSWYQQTPGQGLQFLFEYFSETQRNKGNFPGRFSGRQFSNSRSEMNVSTLELGDSALYLCASTGQGNTGELFFGEGSRLTVL.

The chain uses TRBV5-1 and TRBJ1-1; 7 bases agree with TRBD1. The CDR3 sequence is 16 residues long. J was trimmed by 7 bases and V by 4 bases; bases with no gene match: 16. From germline, CDR1 is SGHRS and CDR2 YFSETQ. The CDR3 DNA reads TGCGCCAGCAGCCTAGGGACAGATCCTCGGGCCGGTGAAGCTTTCTTT. Amino acids: CASSLGTDPRAGEAFF.

This clone was seen only once. The rearrangement joins TRBV3-1 (or the pseudogene TRBV3-2) to TRBJ2-3; 12 bases map to TRBD2. The germline gives CDR1 LGHDT, CDR2 YNNKEL (reference sequence). Trimming removed 1 base from V and 2 bases from J; junction bases left unmatched: 7. The CDR3 consists of 18 residues. In DNA form, the CDR3 reads TGTGCCAGCAGCCAAGGAACACTAGCGGGGGGATTCACAGATACGCAGTATTTT. Protein product: CASSQGTLAGGFTDTQYF.

The V and J genes are TRBV18 and TRBJ1-5; 10 bases line up with TRBD1. The CDR3 spans 15 residues. Germline V gene lookup returns CDR1 KGHSH and CDR2 LQKENI. V lost 6 bases and J lost 5; bases outside the gene matches: 7. CDR3 bases: TGTGCCAGCTCCCCCGGGACAGGGGTTCATCAGCCCCAGCATTTT. Translated, it gives CASSPGTGVHQPQHF. Full variable domain (outside the CDR3, taken from reference TRBV18 and TRBJ1-5): NAGVMQNPRHLVRRRGQEARLRCSPMKGHSHVYWYRQLPEEGLKFMVYLQKENIIDESGMPKERFSAEFPKEGPSILRIQQVVRGDSAAYFCASSPGTGVHQPQHFGDGTRLSIL.

The genes are TRBV11-2 and TRBJ2-1, with TRBD2 as a possible D gene (5 bases). The ends were cut back, 4 bases at V and 8 bases at J, with 15 bases in the middle. The CDR3 sequence is 14 residues long. From germline, CDR1 is SGHAT and CDR2 FQNNGV. The CDR3: CASSSSGERDEQFF. For the CDR3, the DNA is TGTGCCAGCAGCTCCTCCGGGGAAAGAGATGAGCAGTTCTTC.

The chain joins TRBV7-9 to TRBJ1-2; D uncertain. CDR3 length: 13 residues. Per germline, CDR1 SEHNR and CDR2 FQNEAQ (reference sequence). V lost 0 bases and J lost 8, with 10 bases in between. Written as DNA, the CDR3 is TGTGCCAGCAGCTTAGCGGAGGGTTGGGGCTACACCTTC. It yields the protein CASSLAEGWGYTF.

The chain has TRBV13 and TRBJ2-7; 7 positions match TRBD1. V shed 4 bases, J shed 0 bases, and the junction held 3 bases outside the gene matches. The CDR3 loop spans 14 amino acids. In germline, CDR1 is PRHDT, CDR2 FYEKMQ (reference sequence). The CDR3 loop reads CASSSQGSSYEQYF. The CDR3 coding sequence is TGTGCCAGCAGCTCACAGGGGAGCTCCTACGAGCAGTACTTC.

The chain uses TRBV5-4 and TRBJ1-3; no firm D call. CDR1 and CDR2 (germline): SGHNT, YYREEE (reference sequence). The V and J ends lost 0 bases and 8 bases respectively, with 6 bases between them. The CDR3 extends over 12 amino acids. As DNA, the CDR3 is TGTGCCAGCAGCTTGGGTCGGGACACCATATATTTT. This codes for CASSLGRDTIYF.

The V and J genes are TRBV12-3 or TRBV12-4 and TRBJ1-2; 7 positions match TRBD1. This CDR3 has 13 residues. The V and J ends lost 8 bases and 5 bases, in that order; junction bases with no gene match: 8. The CDR3 DNA sequence: TGTGCCAGCTCGTACCGGGACAGTTATGGCTACACCTTC. This translates into CASSYRDSYGYTF.

The chain carries TRBV6-1 and TRBJ1-1; maybe TRBD1 (6 bases). The V gene's germline CDR1 is MNHNS and CDR2 SASEGT. The CDR3 has 15 amino acids. Trimming took 2 bases from V and 0 from J, leaving 10 bases between them. As DNA, the CDR3 is TGTGCCAGCAGTGAATTCGGGGGGCTGAACACTGAAGCTTTCTTT. It is translated as CASSEFGGLNTEAFF.

This clone was counted between two and nine times. V gene TRBV28 combines with J gene TRBJ2-7; D perhaps matches TRBD1 (6 bases). The CDR3 covers 16 residues. Germline V gene sequence: CDR1 MDHEN, CDR2 SYDVKM. V lost 5 bases and J lost 2, with 19 bases in between. The CDR3 DNA sequence: TGTGCCAGCAGTGGTGGGACAACCGCAACCCCCTACGAGCAGTACGTC. This encodes CASSGGTTATPYEQYV.

The gene calls are TRBV5-1 and TRBJ2-1; 8 bases map to TRBD1. Germline V gene sequence: CDR1 SGHRS, CDR2 YFSETQ. The CDR3 loop spans 15 amino acids. Trimming took 4 bases from V and 6 from J; bases not matched to a gene: 9. The CDR3 region has the DNA TGCGCCAGCAGCACAGGACAGGGAGGTCTCAATGAGCAGTTCTTC. Its protein is CASSTGQGGLNEQFF.

CDR3 DNA sequence: TGTGCCAGCAGTTACCCCGGGACACGCTCCTACGAGCAGTACTTC. Residues: CASSYPGTRSYEQYF. The rearrangement uses TRBV6-2 or TRBV6-3 and TRBJ2-7; weak D call: TRBD1 (6 bases). The V end was cut by 2 bases, the J end by 0 bases, with 11 bases between. Germline assignment: CDR1 MNHEY and CDR2 SVGEGT. The CDR3 spans 15 residues.

J is TRBJ1-1 and V is TRBV18; no firm D call. The CDR3 is 14 amino acids. Trimming pared 3 bases from V and 1 base from J, leaving 9 bases between. CDR1 is KGHSH, CDR2 LQKENI, per germline. The CDR3 DNA follows: TGTGCCAGCTCACCGATGGCGGGGAACACTGAAGCTTTCTTT. Protein sequence: CASSPMAGNTEAFF.

The genes are TRBV6-1 and TRBJ2-1, with D possibly being TRBD1 (5 bases). The V gene's germline CDR1 is MNHNS and CDR2 SASEGT. The length of the CDR3 is 16 residues. Deletions cut 0 bases from V and 4 bases from J, with 13 bases between. CDR3 DNA sequence: TGTGCCAGCAGTGAAGCCGACGACAGACCTTACAATGAGCAGTTCTTC. Residues: CASSEADDRPYNEQFF.

DNA of the CDR3: TGTGCCAGCAGGGAGGGACCAGGTCATTCACCCCTCCACTTT. Translating it yields CASREGPGHSPLHF. The chain recombines TRBV28 with TRBJ1-6; a weak D match, TRBD1 (5 bases). V was trimmed by 6 bases and J by 8 bases, leaving 14 bases between them. From germline, CDR1 is MDHEN and CDR2 SYDVKM. This CDR3 spans 14 amino acids.

The chain carries TRBV30 and TRBJ1-6, with no clear D. V was shortened by 4 bases and J by 10 bases, with 17 bases between the two germline ends. CDR3 length equals 14 residues. CDR1 is GTSNPN, CDR2 SVGIG, per germline (reference sequence). CDR3 residues: CAWKGWEARSPLHF. The DNA of the CDR3 is TGTGCCTGGAAAGGGTGGGAGGCGAGGTCACCCCTCCACTTT.

The gene calls are TRBV2 and TRBJ1-3; 10 nucleotides agree with TRBD1. The CDR3 has 16 amino acids. The V gene's germline CDR1 is SNHLY and CDR2 FYNNEI. V trimming: 5 bases; J trimming: 0 bases; junction bases outside the gene matches: 4. The CDR3 region has the DNA TGTGCCAGCAGTCTCGGGACAGGGGCCTCTGGAAACACCATATATTTT. It yields the protein CASSLGTGASGNTIYF.

This chain links TRBV5-5 with TRBJ1-4; tentatively, D is TRBD1 (5 bases). The CDR3 consists of 16 residues. Trimming removed 0 bases at V and 5 bases at J, with 14 bases between. Germline V CDR1 and CDR2: SGHKS, YYEKEE (reference sequence). The CDR3 nucleotides are TGTGCCAGCAGCTTGGTATTGGGGCGGCAGAATGAAAAACTGTTTTTT. This codes for CASSLVLGRQNEKLFF.

V usage is TRBV18 and J usage is TRBJ1-3, with 8 bases aligning to TRBD1. The germline V gene has CDR1 KGHSH and CDR2 LQKENI. The CDR3 is made up of 17 amino acids. V lost 6 bases and J lost 11; bases outside the gene matches: 21. The CDR3 protein is CASSRKPSGTGEGAIYF. The CDR3 DNA is TGTGCCAGCTCGCGAAAGCCTTCCGGGACAGGTGAAGGCGCCATATATTTT.

This sequence joins TRBV6-1 and TRBJ1-2; 12 nucleotides align to TRBD1. Germline CDR1 and CDR2: MNHNS and SASEGT. The CDR3 extends over 14 amino acids. The trim removed 6 bases at V and 7 bases at J, leaving 6 bases unmatched. The CDR3 coding sequence is TGTGCCAGCAGCAACACGGGACAGGGGGCTGGCTACACCTTC. It specifies CASSNTGQGAGYTF.

The rearrangement uses TRBV11-2 and TRBJ1-2, with 9 bases fitting TRBD1. This CDR3 is built from 14 residues. The V gene end was trimmed by 4 bases and the J gene end by 3 bases; junction bases not matched to a gene: 3. Per the germline V gene, CDR1 is SGHAT and CDR2 is FQNNGV. The CDR3: CASSSTGGYYGYTF. In DNA form, the CDR3 reads TGTGCCAGCAGCTCGACAGGGGGTTACTATGGCTACACCTTC.

V gene TRBV2 combines with J gene TRBJ2-1, with 9 nucleotides matching TRBD2. J lost 0 bases, V lost 10 bases, and 10 bases had no gene match. CDR1 and CDR2 (germline): SNHLY, FYNNEI. The CDR3 contains 16 residues. The CDR3 region has the DNA TGTGCCACGGTTGCGGGGGGGCGAGGCTCCTACAATGAGCAGTTCTTC. Protein product: CATVAGGRGSYNEQFF.

This chain uses TRBV27 with TRBJ1-2; D is uncertain. Trimming took off 6 bases at V and 7 bases at J, with 9 bases between the two ends. The germline CDR1 and CDR2 sequences are MNHEY and SMNVEV (reference sequence). This CDR3 is 11 amino acids long. The CDR3 region has the DNA TGTGCCAGCAGGTCCAGGTTTGGCTACACCTTC. Protein: CASRSRFGYTF.

The J gene is TRBJ1-1, the V gene TRBV7-9; D gene ambiguous. Per germline, CDR1 SEHNR and CDR2 FQNEAQ (reference sequence). Trimming took 3 bases from V and 6 from J, leaving 8 bases between them. The CDR3 runs to 12 residues. The CDR3 loop reads CASSFPESEAFF. In DNA, the CDR3 is TGTGCCAGCAGCTTTCCGGAGTCTGAAGCTTTCTTT. The complete variable domain, with remaining parts taken from reference TRBV7-9 and TRBJ1-1, reads DTGVSQNPRHKITKRGQNVTFRCDPISEHNRLYWYRQTLGQGPEFLTYFQNEAQLEKSRLLSDRFSAERPKGSFSTLEIQRTEQGDSAMYLCASSFPESEAFFGQGTRLTVV.

The chain has TRBV1 and TRBJ1-2; no DNA check was done on the table's D call, TRBD1. TRBV1 is labeled a pseudogene. CDR3 length: 15 residues. For the CDR3, the DNA is TGCACCAGCAGCCAAAGTTGGGACAGCCAATACCACTACACCTTC. Translation gives CTSSQSWDSQYHYTF.